This T cell receptor beta chain was captured by sequencing in a study of blood T cells in healthy people across ages. Primers used in a second PCR of about 6 to 11 cycles were a sample-barcoded 5' primer and a J-beta primer mix. One entry per CDR3 protein, called by TCRdb with MiXCR from the 5' RACE reads. The data contain 700,000 to 900,000 distinct CDR3 sequences, approximately 53% of them singletons. The table lists this clonotype with a few counts. Per germline, CDR1 DFQATT and CDR2 SNEGSKA (reference sequence). With V trimmed by 1 base and J by 7 bases, 6 bases remained unmatched. The CDR3 consists of 16 residues.

The chain couples TRBV20-1 to TRBJ2-2; 13 bases map to TRBD2. This sequence was found in a man older than 75 in good health. Sequencing was done on a sample of blood. The CDR3 DNA sequence: TGCAGTGCTAGAGTGGGACTAGCGGGAAATCTCGGGGAGCTGTTTTTT. Translating gives CSARVGLAGNLGELFF.